This T cell receptor beta chain was retrieved from a study of graft-versus-host responses after intestinal transplantation. Study-wide background: Anti-thymocyte globulin induction preceded three to four years of tacrolimus and steroid maintenance in all recipients. Findings of the study overall: There were GvH clones found in recipient marrow, and some of them appeared first in ileum or blood.

Turning to this clone: What it binds is not known.

Sequencing was performed with immunoSEQ multiplex PCR; in TCRdb, only in-frame clones are kept and a portion is missing. The data show over 80,000 clones, 90% to 95% seen once. Germline CDR1 SGHTA, CDR2 FQGTGA. This CDR3 region has 12 residues. V was shortened by 1 base and J by 12 bases, with 10 bases between the two germline ends. Sequences were derived from unstimulated CD4+ T cells sorted from spleen or lymph node cells, sampled before transplant. The TCR originated in a human donor who was the organ donor for an intestinal transplant. V is TRBV7-3 and J is TRBJ2-1; D possibly corresponds to TRBD2 (6 bases). The CDR3 DNA sequence: TGTGCCAGCAGCTTAAAGGGAGGTAGGCAGTTCTTC. Translating gives CASSLKGGRQFF.